Listed below are T cell receptor beta chains from one sample, sequenced in a study of PD-1 blockade in classical Hodgkin lymphoma. Sequencing was performed with immunoSEQ multiplex PCR; in TCRdb, only in-frame clones are kept and a portion is missing. Among tens of thousands of clones listed, about four fifths were seen once. The material sequenced was peripheral blood mononuclear cells (PBMCs), taken before the fourth cycle of nivolumab. Every receptor here comes from a human donor with classical Hodgkin lymphoma. Each CDR3 is given with its conserved first and last residue. D genes are given only for firm matches. Some rows have no size entry. The others give once, few or many, or a class for an expanded clone.

CDR3 length | J gene | V gene | clone size | D gene | CDR3 protein | CDR3 DNA
11 | TRBJ2-5 | TRBV5-6 | NA | NA | CASSFRETQYF | TGTGCCAGCAGCTTCCGAGAGACCCAGTACTTC
14 | TRBJ1-5 | TRBV23-1 | NA | TRBD1 | CASGTGGGGQPQHF | TGCGCCAGCGGCACAGGGGGCGGAGGCCAGCCCCAGCATTTT
14 | TRBJ1-6 | TRBV5-4 | NA | TRBD1 | CASSTGQPNSPLHF | TGTGCCAGCAGCACGGGACAGCCGAATTCACCCCTCCACTTT
16 | TRBJ1-2 | TRBV27 | NA | TRBD1 | CASSFKGQGVYDGYTF | TGTGCCAGCAGCTTTAAGGGACAGGGTGTGTACGATGGCTACACCTTC
19 | TRBJ2-1 | TRBV15 | NA | TRBD1 | CATSRDGPWDRELYNEQFF | TGTGCCACCAGCAGAGATGGGCCCTGGGACAGGGAACTGTATAATGAGCAGTTCTTC
14 | TRBJ1-1 | TRBV7-2 | once | NA | CASSLNKMNTEAFF | TGTGCCAGCAGCTTGAACAAGATGAACACTGAAGCTTTCTTT
14 | TRBJ2-5 | TRBV4-3 | NA | TRBD1 | CASSHRQGQETQYF | TGCGCCAGCAGCCACCGACAGGGACAAGAGACCCAGTACTTC
14 | TRBJ2-1 | TRBV4-3 | few | NA | CASSQDLRTNEQFF | TGCGCCAGCAGCCAAGATCTTAGGACTAATGAGCAGTTCTTC
15 | TRBJ1-2 | TRBV4-2 | NA | NA | CASTLSSFSDYGYTF | TGTGCCAGCACCTTGTCAAGTTTCAGCGACTATGGCTACACCTTC
13 | TRBJ1-3 | TRBV5-1 | NA | NA | CASSLGAGNTIYF | TGCGCCAGCAGCTTGGGTGCTGGAAACACCATATATTTT
16 | TRBJ2-1 | TRBV28 | once | TRBD2 | CASSPLAGEAYNEQFF | TGTGCCAGCAGTCCACTAGCGGGAGAGGCCTACAATGAGCAGTTCTTC
14 | TRBJ1-2 | TRBV5-1 | once | TRBD1 | CASSPEGQSYGYTF | TGCGCCAGCAGCCCCGAGGGACAGAGCTATGGCTACACCTTC
13 | TRBJ2-1 | TRBV5-1 | few | TRBD2 | CASSGDAGGEQFF | TGCGCCAGCAGCGGCGACGCGGGGGGTGAGCAGTTCTTC